One sample yielded the 32 T cell receptor beta chains listed below, sequenced in a study of type 1 regulatory T cells. These TCRs' antigens remain unknown. One entry per CDR3 protein, called by TCRdb with MiXCR from the reads. Found here are about 68,000 distinct CDR3 sequences, nearly 65% of them singletons; the top ten hold 7.6%. Source material: cultured T cells, either the whole culture or a sorted T cell fraction (not recorded which). Subset denoted: Tr1-enriched cell product generated in vitro against host alloantigens. The receptors here all came from a human donor in good health.

CDR3 in DNA: TGCAGCGTTAGACAGGTACTGAACACTGAAGCTTTCTTT. Its translation: CSVRQVLNTEAFF. V and J are TRBV29-1 and TRBJ1-1, with D perhaps matching TRBD1 (6 bases). Germline V gene data show CDR1 as SQVTM and CDR2 as ANQGSEA. The CDR3 is 13 amino acids. V was cut by 5 bases and J by 0 bases, with 10 bases left in between.

This chain uses TRBV6-6 with TRBJ2-7, with 13 bases lining up with TRBD2. The CDR3 is 19 amino acids. J was trimmed by 4 bases and V by 6 bases; bases with no gene match: 18. Germline V gene sequence: CDR1 MNHNY, CDR2 SVGAGI (reference sequence). CDR3 loop: CASRKWGPGLAGFLYEQYF. DNA of the CDR3: TGTGCCAGCAGGAAGTGGGGACCGGGACTAGCGGGATTCTTGTACGAGCAGTACTTC.

The chain links TRBV20-1 to TRBJ2-5; a possible D gene is TRBD2 (6 bases). Germline assignment: CDR1 DFQATT and CDR2 SNEGSKA (reference sequence). Trimming pared 5 bases from V and 5 bases from J, leaving 12 bases between. CDR3 length: 12 residues. The CDR3: CSAAGTWETQYF. The CDR3 DNA reads as TGCAGTGCTGCGGGGACGTGGGAGACCCAGTACTTC.

The rearrangement links TRBV28 to TRBJ2-3, with D perhaps given as TRBD1 or TRBD2 (6 bases each). Germline V gives CDR1 MDHEN, CDR2 SYDVKM. The V end lost 6 bases, the J end lost 5 bases, and 24 bases lay between the germline ends. CDR3 length equals 17 residues. The CDR3 DNA reads as TGTGCCAGCAGGACCGATCGGACTAAGAAGGGGGAAGATACGCAGTATTTT. Protein product: CASRTDRTKKGEDTQYF. Using reference TRBV28 and TRBJ2-3 for the parts outside the CDR3, the full variable domain is DVKVTQSSRYLVKRTGEKVFLECVQDMDHENMFWYRQDPGLGLRLIYFSYDVKMKEKGDIPEGYSVSREKKERFSLILESASTNQTSMYLCASRTDRTKKGEDTQYFGPGTRLTVL.

In its sample, this clonotype was seen a few times. CDR3: CASSLDRGRDYGYTF. Here the CDR3 DNA reads TGCGCCAGCAGCCTTGATAGGGGGCGCGACTATGGCTACACCTTC. V usage is TRBV4-3 and J usage is TRBJ1-2, with 7 bases aligning to TRBD1. CDR3 length equals 15 residues. V lost 4 bases to trimming and J lost 3 bases; unmatched junction nucleotides: 8. CDR1 LGHNA and CDR2 YSLEER come from the germline V gene.

This clonotype has just a few counts. The chain carries TRBV9 and TRBJ2-1; TRBD1 aligns across 8 bases. CDR1 and CDR2 from the germline V gene are SGDLS and YYNGEE. The V segment lost 2 bases and the J segment 7 bases; nucleotides outside the gene matches: 8. CDR3 length: 15 amino acids. CDR3 protein: CASSVQGAGVNEQFF. For the CDR3, the DNA is TGTGCCAGCAGCGTTCAGGGGGCAGGAGTTAATGAGCAGTTCTTC.

The rearrangement uses TRBV30 and TRBJ2-2; no clear D. With 0 bases removed from V and 6 bases from J, the gap between germline ends came to 8 bases. Germline V gene lookup returns CDR1 GTSNPN and CDR2 SVGIG (reference sequence). The CDR3 totals 13 residues. The CDR3 region is CAWSVQASGELFF. The CDR3, as DNA: TGTGCCTGGAGTGTACAAGCCTCCGGGGAGCTGTTTTTT.

This clonotype was observed a single time. V gene TRBV12-3 or TRBV12-4 combines with J gene TRBJ2-3, with TRBD2 matching 9 bases. V was clipped by 5 bases and J by 4 bases; unmatched bases: 10. CDR3 length: 16 amino acids. In nucleotides, the CDR3 is TGTGCCAGCAGTCCTCAGGCGGGAGGGCTATCAGATACGCAGTATTTT. Its protein is CASSPQAGGLSDTQYF.

By share, this clonotype ranks as medium-sized. The chain uses TRBV5-6 and TRBJ1-4; no clear D gene. V lost 6 bases to trimming and J lost 8 bases, with 20 bases between them. Per germline, CDR1 SGHDT and CDR2 YYEEEE. The CDR3 sequence is 15 residues long. This CDR3 reads CASTLYGELVEKLFF. The CDR3 bases are TGTGCCAGCACCCTTTATGGTGAACTCGTGGAAAAACTGTTTTTT.

The rearrangement uses TRBV5-1 and TRBJ2-1, with TRBD2 matching over 12 bases. This CDR3 comprises 17 residues. Germline CDR1 SGHRS, CDR2 YFSETQ. The V segment lost 5 bases and the J segment 9 bases; nucleotides outside the gene matches: 15. The CDR3 region is CASSPAGTSGPRGEQFF. CDR3 bases: TGCGCCAGCAGTCCGGCCGGGACTAGCGGGCCGAGAGGTGAGCAGTTCTTC.

Details on this clonotype: A much larger clone differs from this one at a single base, so this may be a read error. This sequence joins TRBV7-8 and TRBJ2-1; perhaps TRBD1 as D (6 bases). CDR3 length: 16 amino acids. Germline V gene lookup returns CDR1 SGHVS and CDR2 FQNEAQ. The CDR3 reads CASGLVATGSYNEQFF. The CDR3 nucleotides read TGTGCCAGCGGCTTAGTGGCGACAGGCTCCTACAATGAGCAGTTCTTC.

J is TRBJ2-1 and V is TRBV3-1, with a possible D match to TRBD1 (5 bases). Trimming cost V 0 bases and J 0 bases, with 12 bases left between them. This CDR3 is built from 17 residues. Germline V gives CDR1 LGHDT, CDR2 YNNKEL (reference sequence). This chain's CDR3 is CASSQDKGASSYNEQFF. DNA of the CDR3: TGTGCCAGCAGCCAAGATAAAGGGGCGAGCTCCTACAATGAGCAGTTCTTC.

V usage is TRBV7-2 and J usage is TRBJ2-1; 8 bases are shared with TRBD2. CDR1 is SGHTA, CDR2 FQGNSA, per germline. The CDR3 contains 16 residues. Trimming cost V 3 bases and J 4 bases; bases outside gene matches: 8. The CDR3 is CASSFQAGVGYNEQFF. In nucleotides, the CDR3 is TGTGCCAGCAGCTTTCAAGCGGGAGTGGGGTACAATGAGCAGTTCTTC.

The rearrangement links TRBV5-4 to TRBJ1-2; tentatively, D is TRBD1 (5 bases). The CDR3 is made up of 14 amino acids. CDR1 is SGHNT, CDR2 YYREEE, per germline (reference sequence). Trimming removed 0 bases from V and 2 bases from J, with 8 bases in between. DNA for the CDR3: TGTGCCAGCAGCTTGGGGACACAAAACTATGGCTACACCTTC. As protein: CASSLGTQNYGYTF.

The chain has TRBV19 and TRBJ1-5; a possible D gene is TRBD1 (5 bases). The germline V and J ends were trimmed by 1 base and 4 bases, with 8 bases remaining between them. The CDR3 contains 14 residues. Germline loops: CDR1 LNHDA, CDR2 SQIVND (reference sequence). Written as DNA, the CDR3 is TGTGCCAGTAGTATAGTGGCAGGGAATCAGCCCCAGCATTTT. Amino acid sequence: CASSIVAGNQPQHF.

V usage is TRBV9 and J usage is TRBJ2-2; a possible D gene is TRBD1 (7 bases). The CDR3 is 19 amino acids. Germline CDR1 reads SGDLS; CDR2 reads YYNGEE. V dropped 4 bases and J dropped 3 bases, with 25 bases sitting between them. Here the CDR3 reads CASSLTTPGGQQHTGELFF. CDR3 in DNA: TGTGCCAGCAGCCTCACCACCCCCGGGGGACAGCAGCACACCGGGGAGCTGTTTTTT.

On this clonotype itself: One end of the junction varies from germline; a read error may be responsible. In DNA form, the CDR3 reads TGTGCCAGCAGCGTAAATATGCAAGATACCCAGTACTTC. It yields the protein CASSVNMQDTQYF. The rearrangement uses TRBV9 and TRBJ2-5; D is unclear. Germline assignment: CDR1 SGDLS and CDR2 YYNGEE. The CDR3 loop spans 13 amino acids. The full variable domain, rest sourced from reference TRBV9 and TRBJ2-5, is DSGVTQTPKHLITATGQRVTLRCSPRSGDLSVYWYQQSLDQGLQFLIQYYNGEERAKGNILERFSAQQFPDLHSELNLSSLELGDSALYFCASSVNMQDTQYFGPGTRLLVL.

The chain has TRBV20-1 and TRBJ2-7; perhaps TRBD1 as D (6 bases). Trimming removed 2 bases at V and 0 bases at J, with 11 bases between. Germline CDR1 reads DFQATT; CDR2 reads SNEGSKA (reference sequence). The CDR3 totals 14 residues. In DNA, the CDR3 is TGCAGTGCTAGACACCCGACAGGCTCCTACGAGCAGTACTTC. It encodes CSARHPTGSYEQYF.

This clonotype turned up a few times. The rearrangement links TRBV5-1 to TRBJ2-3; the D call may be TRBD1 or TRBD2 (5 bases each). V lost 2 bases to trimming and J lost 3 bases, with 7 bases between them. The germline V gene encodes CDR1 SGHRS and CDR2 YFSETQ. The CDR3 contains 13 residues. Written as DNA, the CDR3 is TGCGCCAGCAGCTTCGAGGGGACAGATACGCAGTATTTT. Its protein is CASSFEGTDTQYF.

J is TRBJ2-1 and V is TRBV5-4; D ambiguous. V lost 0 bases, J lost 8 bases, and 12 bases lay in between. The CDR3 loop spans 14 amino acids. Germline lookup yields CDR1 SGHNT and CDR2 YYREEE (reference sequence). This chain's CDR3 is CASSLDLQVDEQFF. CDR3 in DNA: TGTGCCAGCAGCTTGGACTTGCAAGTAGATGAGCAGTTCTTC.

The rearrangement links TRBV7-3 to TRBJ2-2; the D is unclear. CDR3 length equals 13 residues. Trimming left V 4 bases short and J 2 bases short, with 5 bases between. The V gene's germline CDR1 is SGHTA and CDR2 FQGTGA. The CDR3 DNA follows: TGTGCCAGCAGCTCATCAAACACCGGGGAGCTGTTTTTT. Amino acid sequence: CASSSSNTGELFF.

This clonotype was seen more than once but under ten times. The chain carries TRBV4-1 and TRBJ2-2; 10 positions match TRBD2. The CDR3 extends over 18 amino acids. The germline CDR1 and CDR2 sequences are MGHRA and YSYEKL. With 4 bases clipped from V and 2 bases from J, the junction kept 10 bases outside the gene matches. The CDR3 protein is CASSLALLAGVNTGELFF. The CDR3 DNA is TGCGCCAGCAGCCTCGCACTCCTAGCGGGAGTAAACACCGGGGAGCTGTTTTTT.

The chain uses TRBV10-3 and TRBJ1-2, with D unclear. V shed 4 bases and J shed 3 bases, with 12 bases lying between them. The germline CDR1 and CDR2 sequences are ENHRY and SYGVKD. The CDR3 spans 14 residues. The DNA of the CDR3 is TGTGCCATCAGTGGGAAGAGGATCGACTATGGCTACACCTTC. Protein product: CAISGKRIDYGYTF.

This clonotype was found a few times. The J gene is TRBJ2-5, the V gene TRBV5-6; D ambiguous. The V end was cut by 0 bases, the J end by 5 bases, with 8 bases between. The CDR3 spans 13 residues. Germline V gene data show CDR1 as SGHDT and CDR2 as YYEEEE. CDR3 protein: CASSLGPAETQYF. DNA for the CDR3: TGTGCCAGCAGCTTGGGTCCTGCCGAGACCCAGTACTTC.

The chain combines TRBV5-4 with TRBJ2-6; possibly TRBD1 for D (6 bases). Germline V gene lookup returns CDR1 SGHNT and CDR2 YYREEE (reference sequence). The CDR3 contains 15 residues. The germline V and J ends were trimmed by 2 bases and 2 bases, with 8 bases remaining between them. The CDR3: CASSLGGTGANVLTF. The CDR3 coding sequence is TGTGCCAGCAGCTTAGGGGGAACTGGGGCCAACGTCCTGACTTTC.

This clonotype was seen more than once but under ten times. The rearrangement links TRBV2 to TRBJ2-3, with 9 bases identical to TRBD2. Unmatched junction bases numbered 4, after V lost 8 bases and J lost 1 base. Germline-derived CDR1 and CDR2 are SNHLY and FYNNEI. CDR3 length: 14 residues. The CDR3 sequence: CASQRLAGTDTQYF. The CDR3 bases are TGTGCCAGCCAACGACTAGCGGGCACAGATACGCAGTATTTT.

V is TRBV29-1 and J is TRBJ2-7, with D possibly matching TRBD2 (5 bases). Trimming took off 6 bases at V and 3 bases at J, with 12 bases between the two ends. Germline CDR1 reads SQVTM; CDR2 reads ANQGSEA. The CDR3 has 12 residues. For the CDR3, the DNA is TGCAGCGTCAATATGGGGAGCTACGAGCAGTACTTC. It translates to CSVNMGSYEQYF.

This chain joins TRBV6-2 or TRBV6-3 and TRBJ2-4, with D possibly called TRBD1 or TRBD2 (5 bases each). From germline, CDR1 is MNHEY and CDR2 SVGEGT. V lost 0 bases to trimming and J lost 0 bases, with 12 bases between them. The CDR3 has 17 amino acids. CDR3 nucleotide sequence: TGTGCCAGCAGTTACTCTGTCCAGGGAGTAGCCAAAAACATTCAGTACTTC. It yields the protein CASSYSVQGVAKNIQYF.

The chain combines TRBV6-2 or TRBV6-3 with TRBJ2-7, with D tentatively TRBD1 (6 bases). The germline V gene has CDR1 MNHEY and CDR2 SVGEGT. The CDR3 has 14 residues. V was cut by 7 bases and J by 0 bases, with 13 bases left in between. The CDR3 DNA reads as TGTGCCAGCACCCTTCGGACAGACTCCTACGAGCAGTACTTC. Its translation is CASTLRTDSYEQYF.

The rearrangement joins TRBV5-4 to TRBJ2-7; D unclear. Germline V gene data show CDR1 as SGHNT and CDR2 as YYREEE (reference sequence). Trimming left V 4 bases short and J 3 bases short, with 17 bases between. This CDR3 is built from 15 residues. The CDR3 DNA is TGTGCCAGCAGCCCAGGAAAGCCCGGTTTCTACGAGCAGTACTTC. It specifies CASSPGKPGFYEQYF.

This CDR3 is CSSSGPDTQYF. The CDR3 bases are TGCAGCTCATCTGGGCCAGATACGCAGTATTTT. V gene TRBV29-1 combines with J gene TRBJ2-3; D is uncertain. The CDR3 runs 11 residues. Germline CDR1 reads SQVTM; CDR2 reads ANQGSEA. V was pared by 8 bases and J by 4 bases, with 10 bases between.

The chain recombines TRBV5-1 with TRBJ1-3; D is unresolved. The CDR3 is made up of 14 amino acids. With 0 bases removed from V and 2 bases from J, the gap between germline ends came to 6 bases. The V gene's germline CDR1 is SGHRS and CDR2 YFSETQ. The CDR3 here is CASSLERPGNTIYF. Written as DNA, the CDR3 is TGCGCCAGCAGCTTGGAGAGGCCTGGAAACACCATATATTTT.